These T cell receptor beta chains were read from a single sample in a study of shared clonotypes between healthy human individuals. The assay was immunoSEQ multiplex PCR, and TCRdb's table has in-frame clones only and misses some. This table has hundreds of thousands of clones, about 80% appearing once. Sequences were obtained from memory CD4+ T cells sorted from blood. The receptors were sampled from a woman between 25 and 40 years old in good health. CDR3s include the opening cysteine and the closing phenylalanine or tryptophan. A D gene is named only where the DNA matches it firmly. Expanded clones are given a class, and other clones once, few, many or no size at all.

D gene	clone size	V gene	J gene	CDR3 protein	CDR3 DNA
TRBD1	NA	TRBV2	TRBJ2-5	CASTPTGEETQYF	TGTGCCAGCACGCCGACAGGGGAAGAGACCCAGTACTTC
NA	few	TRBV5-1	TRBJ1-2	CASSSPGLGFGYTF	TGCGCCAGCAGCTCACCGGGACTGGGGTTTGGCTACACCTTC
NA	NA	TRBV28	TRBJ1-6	CASSLKMTGSLNSPLHF	TGTGCCAGCAGTCTAAAGATGACCGGGAGCCTCAATTCACCCCTCCACTTT
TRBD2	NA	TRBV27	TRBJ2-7	CASSLAGTSHEQYF	TGTGCCAGCAGTTTGGCCGGGACTAGCCATGAGCAGTACTTC
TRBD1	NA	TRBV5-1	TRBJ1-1	CASTPRDRLKPFF	TGCGCCAGCACGCCCCGGGACAGACTTAAACCTTTCTTT
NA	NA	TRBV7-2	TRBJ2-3	CASSLAWGSTDTQYF	TGTGCCAGCAGCTTAGCGTGGGGCAGCACAGATACGCAGTATTTT
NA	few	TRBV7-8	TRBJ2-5	CASSLDFRFTETQYF	TGTGCCAGCAGCTTAGATTTTAGGTTTACGGAGACCCAGTACTTC
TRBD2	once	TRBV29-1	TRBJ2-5	CSVFTLAGDQETQYF	TGCAGCGTTTTCACGCTGGCGGGAGATCAAGAGACCCAGTACTTC
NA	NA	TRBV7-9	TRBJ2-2	CASSPEVGAGNTGELFF	TGTGCCAGCAGCCCCGAGGTGGGGGCGGGGAACACCGGGGAGCTGTTTTTT
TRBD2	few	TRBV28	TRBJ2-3	CASTRAGGLTDTQYF	TGTGCCAGCACCAGAGCGGGAGGTTTAACAGATACGCAGTATTTT
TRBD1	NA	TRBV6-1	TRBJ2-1	CASIPGTGGREQFF	TGTGCCAGCATTCCCGGGACAGGGGGCCGTGAGCAGTTCTTC
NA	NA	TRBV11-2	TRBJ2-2	CASSLVGVTGTGELFF	TGTGCCAGCAGCTTAGTCGGGGTTACTGGCACCGGGGAGCTGTTTTTT
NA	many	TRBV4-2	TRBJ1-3	CASSQAPSSGNTIYF	TGTGCCAGCAGCCAAGCCCCGAGCTCTGGAAACACCATATATTTT
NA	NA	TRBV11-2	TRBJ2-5	CASSLVDQQETQYF	TGTGCCAGCAGCTTAGTCGACCAACAAGAGACCCAGTACTTC
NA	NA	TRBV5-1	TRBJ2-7	CASSLSELPAYEQYF	TGCGCCAGCAGTTTAAGTGAGTTGCCTGCCTACGAGCAGTACTTC
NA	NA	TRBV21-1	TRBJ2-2	CASSKGQANTGELFF	TGTGCCAGCAGCAAAGGGCAGGCGAACACCGGGGAGCTGTTTTTT
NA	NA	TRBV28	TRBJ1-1	CASSPAGVTTGRINFAFF	TGTGCCAGCAGCCCCGCTGGGGTAACAACAGGAAGGATAAACTTCGCTTTCTTT
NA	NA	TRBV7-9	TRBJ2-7	CAGKYDWGYEQYF	TGTGCCGGAAAGTATGATTGGGGCTACGAGCAGTACTTC
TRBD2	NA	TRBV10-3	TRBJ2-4	CAVSGIAKNIQYF	TGTGCCGTTAGCGGGATAGCCAAAAACATTCAGTACTTC
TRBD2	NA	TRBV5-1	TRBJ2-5	CASSLEVAGETQYF	TGCGCCAGCAGCTTGGAGGTAGCGGGAGAGACCCAGTACTTC
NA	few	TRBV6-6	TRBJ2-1	CASRINEQFF	TGTGCCAGCAGGATAAATGAGCAGTTCTTC
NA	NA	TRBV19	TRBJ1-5	CASSIGGFGNQPQHF	TGTGCCAGTAGTATAGGAGGGTTTGGCAATCAGCCCCAGCATTTT
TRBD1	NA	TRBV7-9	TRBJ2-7	CATTDRAHEQYF	TGTGCCACCACGGACAGGGCCCACGAGCAGTACTTC
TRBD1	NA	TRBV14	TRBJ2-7	CASSRTQGTGVYEQYF	TGTGCCAGCAGCCGTACACAAGGGACAGGGGTCTACGAGCAGTACTTC
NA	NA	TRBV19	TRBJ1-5	CASSIMALSEPQHF	TGTGCCAGTAGTATCATGGCGTTGAGTGAGCCCCAGCATTTT
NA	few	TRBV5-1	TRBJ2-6	CASSLDPYGSSGANVLTF	TGCGCCAGCAGCTTGGATCCGTACGGGAGCTCTGGGGCCAACGTCCTGACTTTC
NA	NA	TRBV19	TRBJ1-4	CASKARGRSATNEKLFF	TGTGCCAGTAAGGCGAGGGGCAGGAGTGCAACTAATGAAAAACTGTTTTTT
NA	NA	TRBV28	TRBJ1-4	CASLAEDRRNEKLFF	TGTGCCAGCCTGGCGGAAGACCGGAGGAATGAAAAACTGTTTTTT
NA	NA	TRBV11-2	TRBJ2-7	CASRQTGSSYEQYF	TGTGCCAGCAGGCAGACTGGAAGCTCCTACGAGCAGTACTTC
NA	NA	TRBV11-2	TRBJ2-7	CASSSYRDGTYEQYF	TGTGCCAGCAGCTCATACCGGGACGGCACCTACGAGCAGTACTTC
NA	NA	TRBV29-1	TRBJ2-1	CSVEVGQFGYEQFF	TGCAGCGTTGAGGTAGGGCAGTTCGGTTATGAGCAGTTCTTC
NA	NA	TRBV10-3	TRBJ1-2	CAISESQGVTF	TGTGCCATCAGTGAGTCACAGGGAGTAACCTTC
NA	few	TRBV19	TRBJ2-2	CASSMEGTTGELFF	TGTGCCAGTAGTATGGAAGGGACGACCGGGGAGCTGTTTTTT
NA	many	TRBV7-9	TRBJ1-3	CASSLVEGNTIYF	TGTGCCAGCAGCTTAGTTGAGGGAAACACCATATATTTT
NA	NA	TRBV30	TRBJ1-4	CAWSRNEKLFF	TGTGCCTGGAGTCGGAACGAAAAACTGTTTTTT
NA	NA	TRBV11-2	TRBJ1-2	CASSLDGDGYTF	TGTGCCAGCAGCTTAGACGGGGATGGCTACACCTTC
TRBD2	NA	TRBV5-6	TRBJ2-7	CASSLVSASGGNEQYF	TGTGCCAGCAGCTTGGTCTCGGCTAGCGGGGGGAACGAGCAGTACTTC
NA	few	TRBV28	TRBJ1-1	CASRVTKVAFF	TGTGCCAGCAGGGTTACCAAGGTCGCTTTCTTT
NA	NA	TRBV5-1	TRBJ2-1	CASSLNLVGLGGHEQFF	TGCGCCAGCAGCTTGAATCTTGTTGGACTAGGGGGCCATGAGCAGTTCTTC
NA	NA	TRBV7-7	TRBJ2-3	CASSSDRTDTQYF	TGTGCCAGCAGCTCGGACCGCACAGATACGCAGTATTTT
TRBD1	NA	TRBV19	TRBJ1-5	CATTVQQGAGYQPQHF	TGTGCCACCACGGTTCAACAGGGGGCGGGTTATCAGCCCCAGCATTTT
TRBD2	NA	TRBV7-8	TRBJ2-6	CASSPRTAGGSGANVLTF	TGTGCCAGCAGCCCCCGGACAGCGGGGGGTTCTGGGGCCAACGTCCTGACTTTC
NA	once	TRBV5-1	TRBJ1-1	CASSLALSDTEAFF	TGCGCCAGCAGCTTGGCTCTAAGTGACACTGAAGCTTTCTTT
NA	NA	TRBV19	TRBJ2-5	CATQSGRSRGETQYF	TGTGCCACGCAGTCGGGTAGATCAAGGGGAGAGACCCAGTACTTC
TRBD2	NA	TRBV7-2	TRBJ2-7	CASSSQRGAYEQYF	TGTGCCAGCAGCTCGCAGCGGGGGGCCTACGAGCAGTACTTC
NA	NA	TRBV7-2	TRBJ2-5	CASSLFLGAGAGETQYF	TGTGCCAGCAGCTTATTCTTAGGGGCCGGCGCCGGGGAGACCCAGTACTTC
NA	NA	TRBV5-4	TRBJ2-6	CASSLGAAGANVLTF	TGTGCCAGCAGCTTGGGGGCAGCTGGGGCCAACGTCCTGACTTTC